This TCR beta chain came from a study of PD-L1 blockade in urothelial cancer. V lost 3 bases and J lost 3, with 14 bases in between. The CDR3 has 15 amino acids. Germline CDR1 SEHNR, CDR2 FQNEAQ (reference sequence). This table comes from immunoSEQ multiplex PCR, and its TCRdb copy is limited to in-frame clones, with some not included. The data hold tens of thousands of clones, with 88% observed a single time. As to time point: peripheral blood 6 weeks after treatment start. This specimen consisted of PBMCs, obtained around atezolizumab (anti-PD-L1) treatment. The chain is built from TRBV7-9 and TRBJ1-1; D call uncertain. This TCR derives from a man between 60 and 70 years old with urothelial cancer. CDR3 region: CASSFGGIGDTEAFF. CDR3 coding DNA: TGTGCCAGCAGCTTCGGAGGGATCGGGGACACTGAAGCTTTCTTT.